This passage covers 24 T cell receptor beta chains from one sample sequenced in a study of spatial heterogeneity in lung cancer. One entry per CDR3 protein, called by TCRdb with MiXCR from the 5' RACE reads. The sample lists more than 3,500 distinct CDR3 sequences; about a quarter were seen once. Study outcomes and limitations: Tumor mutation counts were tracked by expanded intratumoral alpha and beta TCR counts.

Described time point: sample taken at primary tumor resection. These TCRs' antigens remain unknown. The input for sequencing was lung tumor tissue, taken at surgery. The receptors were sampled from a male donor with early-stage non-small cell lung cancer.

Details on this clonotype: This beta chain appears as a stray read in a library generated for alpha chains; its size is not informative. V usage is TRBV7-9 and J usage is TRBJ2-3; no definite D call. Germline V lookup: CDR1 SEHNR, CDR2 FQNEAQ (reference sequence). Trimming stripped 6 bases from V and 0 bases from J, with 19 bases between. CDR3 length: 17 amino acids. The CDR3 DNA follows: TGTGCCAGCAGACCCTCTACGGCTCGCCCAAGCACAGATACGCAGTATTTT. This translates into CASRPSTARPSTDTQYF.

This clonotype is classed as medium-sized. This beta chain is off target for a library built for alpha chains, so its abundance means little. The rearrangement joins TRBV5-4 to TRBJ2-2; no definite D call. The V gene's germline CDR1 is SGHNT and CDR2 YYREEE (reference sequence). V was trimmed by 0 bases and J by 1 base, leaving 7 bases between them. The CDR3 length is 15 residues. CDR3 sequence reads: CASSLGVGNTGELFF. The DNA of the CDR3 is TGTGCCAGCAGCTTGGGGGTCGGGAACACCGGGGAGCTGTTTTTT.

Concerning this clonotype itself: The library was prepared for alpha chains; this beta chain is a stray read, so its frequency means little. CDR3 sequence: CASSIVSGDAQYF. CDR3 DNA sequence: TGTGCCAGTAGTATAGTATCCGGCGATGCGCAGTATTTT. The gene calls are TRBV19 and TRBJ2-3; D not resolved. V lost 1 base to trimming and J lost 10 bases, with 12 bases between them. CDR3 length: 13 amino acids. Germline V gene data show CDR1 as LNHDA and CDR2 as SQIVND (reference sequence).

About this clonotype itself: Since it is a stray read in a library aimed at alpha chains, this beta chain has a size that is not meaningful. The chain links TRBV3-1 to TRBJ2-2, with no clear D. V lost 6 bases, J lost 1 base, and 3 bases lay in between. The CDR3 contains 12 residues. Germline CDR1 LGHDT, CDR2 YNNKEL (reference sequence). CDR3 DNA sequence: TGTGCCAGCAGACAGAACACCGGGGAGCTGTTTTTT. It codes for CASRQNTGELFF.

This clonotype was seen ten or more times. As an off-target read in a library built for alpha chains, this beta chain has a frequency of little significance. The chain links TRBV4-1 to TRBJ2-4, with TRBD2 matching 10 bases. This CDR3 is built from 15 residues. V lost 1 base to trimming and J lost 10 bases; unmatched junction nucleotides: 7. Germline V gene data show CDR1 as MGHRA and CDR2 as YSYEKL. The CDR3 region is CASSQVSLAGTIQYF. The CDR3 bases are TGCGCCAGCAGCCAAGTCTCACTAGCGGGGACTATTCAGTACTTC.

As concerns this clonotype: This beta chain is a stray read from a library made for alpha chains; its abundance is not meaningful. The chain links TRBV9 to TRBJ1-5; no clear D. From germline, CDR1 is SGDLS and CDR2 YYNGEE. This CDR3 contains 15 residues. Trimming took 4 bases from V and 3 from J, leaving 14 bases between them. CDR3 coding DNA: TGTGCCAGCAGCTTCGACGACGGTTACAATCAGCCCCAGCATTTT. Its translation: CASSFDDGYNQPQHF.

In this sample, this clonotype is medium-sized. This beta chain was picked up by a library intended for alpha chains and is off target, so its count carries little meaning. The rearrangement uses TRBV20-1 and TRBJ2-2; D remains unclear. Germline CDR1 reads DFQATT; CDR2 reads SNEGSKA (reference sequence). The CDR3 extends over 18 amino acids. V was shortened by 7 bases and J by 4 bases, with 28 bases between the two germline ends. CDR3 sequence: CSVWKGVGQFSITGELFF. The DNA for the CDR3 is TGCAGTGTATGGAAAGGCGTCGGCCAGTTTTCTATCACCGGGGAGCTGTTTTTT.

This clonotype is labeled medium-sized. This beta chain appears as a stray read in a library generated for alpha chains; its size is not informative. The V gene is TRBV5-5, the J gene TRBJ1-4; D is unclear. CDR1 and CDR2 (germline): SGHKS, YYEKEE (reference sequence). CDR3 length: 13 residues. The V gene lost 4 bases and the J gene lost 8 bases, with 12 bases spanning the gap. The CDR3 nucleotides read TGTGCCAGCAGCCGGCAGGCCGGGGAAAAACTGTTTTTT. It encodes CASSRQAGEKLFF.

This clonotype is deemed large (0.1 to 1%). A library prepared for alpha chains yielded this beta chain as an off-target read; its size is of little meaning. This rearrangement joins TRBV13 to TRBJ1-3, with D unresolved. The CDR3 has 13 amino acids. Germline V lookup: CDR1 PRHDT, CDR2 FYEKMQ (reference sequence). The V gene lost 5 bases and the J gene lost 2 bases, with 7 bases spanning the gap. CDR3 in amino acids: CASSQGPGNTIYF. The CDR3 nucleotides read TGTGCCAGCAGCCAAGGACCTGGAAACACCATATATTTT. Variable domain in full (rest from reference TRBV13 and TRBJ1-3): AAGVIQSPRHLIKEKRETATLKCYPIPRHDTVYWYQQGPGQDPQFLISFYEKMQSDKGSIPDRFSAQQFSDYHSELNMSSLELGDSALYFCASSQGPGNTIYFGEGSWLTVV.

As for this clonotype: This beta chain lies outside the target of a library built for alpha chains; its clone size means little. The rearrangement joins TRBV19 to TRBJ1-2, with 7 bases aligning to TRBD1. This CDR3 region has 18 residues. V shed 7 bases and J 4 bases; nucleotides not matched to a gene: 21. Looked up from germline, CDR1 is LNHDA and CDR2 is SQIVND (reference sequence). For the CDR3, the DNA is TGTGCCAGTACACCTGGACCGGGACAGAGAATACAAAGCTATGGCTACACCTTC. Translated: CASTPGPGQRIQSYGYTF.

In this sample, this clonotype is medium-sized. Little can be read into the size of this beta chain, an off-target read in a library designed for alpha chains. This chain joins TRBV12-3 or TRBV12-4 and TRBJ1-2; a weak D match, TRBD1 (6 bases). The CDR3 is 13 residues long. V dropped 3 bases and J dropped 8 bases, with 13 bases sitting between them. The CDR3 bases are TGTGCCAGCAGTTTTGGGGACACCGTCGGCTACACCTTC. This translates into CASSFGDTVGYTF.

By share, this clonotype ranks as medium-sized. In a library made to pick up alpha chains, this beta chain is a stray read with a size that means little. V gene TRBV6-5 combines with J gene TRBJ2-1; 13 bases align to TRBD2. Germline trimming cut 4 bases from V and 7 bases from J; bases unmatched to any gene: 7. The germline V gene has CDR1 MNHEY and CDR2 SVGAGI. The CDR3 totals 16 residues. DNA of the CDR3: TGTGCCAGCAGTTTCTTACTAGCGGGGGGGAGGAATGAGCAGTTCTTC. Translated, it gives CASSFLLAGGRNEQFF.

This clonotype was seen repeatedly, ten times or more. Being off target in a library aimed at alpha chains, this beta chain has a size of little meaning. This chain links TRBV29-1 with TRBJ2-3, with D tentatively TRBD1 (5 bases). The V gene lost 6 bases and the J gene lost 4 bases, with 20 bases spanning the gap. Per germline, CDR1 SQVTM and CDR2 ANQGSEA. This CDR3 spans 15 amino acids. The CDR3 spells CSVGSDTSTSDTQYF. CDR3 DNA: TGCAGCGTCGGGTCGGACACAAGTACTTCAGATACGCAGTATTTT.

This clonotype was seen ten or more times. For a library built for alpha chains, this beta chain is a stray read; little rests on its size. This chain links TRBV11-2 with TRBJ2-5, with 7 bases aligning to TRBD1. Germline trimming cut 5 bases from V and 0 bases from J; bases unmatched to any gene: 3. This CDR3 contains 14 residues. Germline V gene sequence: CDR1 SGHAT, CDR2 FQNNGV. The CDR3 protein is CASSQQGYQETQYF. In nucleotides, the CDR3 is TGTGCCAGCAGCCAACAGGGGTACCAAGAGACCCAGTACTTC.

Points on this clonotype: This beta chain represents an off-target read in a library built for alpha chains; its size is of limited meaning. The chain links TRBV18 to TRBJ2-7, with TRBD2 identical over 14 bases. CDR1 is KGHSH and CDR2 is LQKENI in the germline V gene. The CDR3 contains 15 residues. The ends lost 2 bases at V and 3 bases at J; junction bases unmatched: 0. DNA of the CDR3: TGTGCCAGCTCACCAGGGACTAGCGGGAGCTACGAGCAGTACTTC. It yields the protein CASSPGTSGSYEQYF.

By share, this clonotype ranks as medium-sized. Being off target in a library aimed at alpha chains, this beta chain has a size of little meaning. This chain connects TRBV6-1 to TRBJ2-3; D remains ambiguous. V was cut by 4 bases and J by 3 bases, with 11 bases left in between. Germline-derived CDR1 and CDR2 are MNHNS and SASEGT. This CDR3 has 14 residues. CDR3 sequence (DNA): TGTGCCAGCAGTGGATCACGGGCTACAGATACGCAGTATTTT. Amino acids: CASSGSRATDTQYF.

A word on this clonotype: The library was built for alpha chains, so this beta chain is an off-target read and its size means little. The V call is TRBV5-1, the J call TRBJ2-3; D gene ambiguous. Germline CDR1 is SGHRS and CDR2 is YFSETQ. Trimming removed 3 bases at V and 1 base at J, with 6 bases between. This CDR3 spans 13 amino acids. The CDR3 reads CASSSAGTDTQYF. CDR3 nucleotide sequence: TGCGCCAGCAGCTCCGCCGGCACAGATACGCAGTATTTT.

Details on this clonotype: This beta chain represents an off-target read in a library built for alpha chains; its size is of limited meaning. The rearrangement joins TRBV5-1 to TRBJ2-7, with D unclear. V was trimmed by 0 bases and J by 3 bases, leaving 13 bases between them. This CDR3 contains 15 residues. Germline loops: CDR1 SGHRS, CDR2 YFSETQ. The DNA for the CDR3 is TGCGCCAGCAGCTTGGTTTCAGGAGTCTTCTACGAGCAGTACTTC. Protein product: CASSLVSGVFYEQYF.

This clonotype ranks as medium-sized. Because the library targeted alpha chains, this beta chain is an off-target read whose size means little. V and J are TRBV5-1 and TRBJ2-3, with a tentative D call TRBD1 (6 bases). V was trimmed by 0 bases and J by 4 bases, leaving 12 bases between them. The CDR3 loop spans 15 amino acids. CDR1 SGHRS and CDR2 YFSETQ come from the germline V gene. The CDR3 DNA sequence: TGCGCCAGCAGCTTGGGCAGGGGATCGGCAGATACGCAGTATTTT. This encodes CASSLGRGSADTQYF. The full variable domain, rest sourced from reference TRBV5-1 and TRBJ2-3, is KAGVTQTPRYLIKTRGQQVTLSCSPISGHRSVSWYQQTPGQGLQFLFEYFSETQRNKGNFPGRFSGRQFSNSRSEMNVSTLELGDSALYLCASSLGRGSADTQYFGPGTRLTVL.

The sample holds one count of this clonotype. A library prepared for alpha chains yielded this beta chain as an off-target read; its size is of little meaning. The chain recombines TRBV18 with TRBJ1-1, with 7 positions matching TRBD1. There are 15 residues in the CDR3. Per the germline V gene, CDR1 is KGHSH and CDR2 is LQKENI. Trimming removed 5 bases from V and 1 base from J; junction bases left unmatched: 7. CDR3 nucleotide sequence: TGTGCCAGCTCATTCACCGGGACAGCGAACACTGAAGCTTTCTTT. Residues: CASSFTGTANTEAFF.

Relative to its sample, this clonotype is medium-sized. Because this beta chain is a stray read in a library intended to capture alpha chains, its abundance should not be given much weight. This chain uses TRBV14 with TRBJ2-5; no clear D gene. V shed 0 bases and J shed 5 bases, with 4 bases lying between them. CDR1 is SGHDN and CDR2 is FVKESK in the germline V gene. The CDR3 loop spans 12 amino acids. CDR3 coding DNA: TGTGCCAGCAGCCAAGACTGGGAGACCCAGTACTTC. Its translation is CASSQDWETQYF.

By share of the sample, this clonotype is medium-sized. The library was prepared for alpha chains; this beta chain is a stray read, so its frequency means little. V is TRBV6-5 and J is TRBJ1-3, with no clear D. The CDR3 consists of 16 residues. Germline V CDR1 and CDR2: MNHEY, SVGAGI. V dropped 2 bases and J dropped 2 bases, with 13 bases sitting between them. The CDR3, as DNA: TGTGCCAGCAGTTACGCCGACGGAGCCCCTGGAAACACCATATATTTT. Amino acid sequence: CASSYADGAPGNTIYF.

Relative to its sample, this clonotype is medium-sized. A library prepared for alpha chains yielded this beta chain as an off-target read; its size is of little meaning. The chain employs TRBV12-3 or TRBV12-4 and TRBJ2-1; 7 nucleotides agree with TRBD1. CDR3 length equals 12 residues. The V gene end was trimmed by 10 bases and the J gene end by 4 bases; junction bases not matched to a gene: 4. The CDR3: CATGTEYNEQFF. CDR3 nucleotide sequence: TGTGCCACCGGGACAGAGTACAATGAGCAGTTCTTC.

By proportion, this clonotype is medium-sized. This beta chain appears as a stray read in a library generated for alpha chains; its size is not informative. The CDR3 region has the DNA TGCAGTGCTATCCGGGACAGGGGTTGGGATGAGCAGTTCTTC. Protein sequence: CSAIRDRGWDEQFF. The chain combines TRBV20-1 with TRBJ2-1, with 10 bases identical to TRBD1. After removal of 4 bases from V and 8 bases from J, the junction contained 8 bases not matched to a gene. This CDR3 comprises 14 residues. In germline, CDR1 is DFQATT, CDR2 SNEGSKA (reference sequence).